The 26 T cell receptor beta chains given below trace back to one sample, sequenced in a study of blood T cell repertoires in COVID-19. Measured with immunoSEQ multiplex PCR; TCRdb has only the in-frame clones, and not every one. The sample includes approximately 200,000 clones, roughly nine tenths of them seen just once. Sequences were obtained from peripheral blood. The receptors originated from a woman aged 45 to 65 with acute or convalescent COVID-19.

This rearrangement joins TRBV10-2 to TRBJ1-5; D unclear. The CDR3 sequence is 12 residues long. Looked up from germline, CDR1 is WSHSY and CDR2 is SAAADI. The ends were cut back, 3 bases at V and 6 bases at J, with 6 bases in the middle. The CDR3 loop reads CASSDGGQPQHF. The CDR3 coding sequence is TGCGCCAGCAGTGACGGAGGTCAGCCCCAGCATTTT.

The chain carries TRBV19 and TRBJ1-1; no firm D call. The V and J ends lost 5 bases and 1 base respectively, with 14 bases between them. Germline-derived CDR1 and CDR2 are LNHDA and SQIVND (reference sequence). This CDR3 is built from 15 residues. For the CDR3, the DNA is TGTGCCAGTAGTGAGTTTGGGCAGAAGAACACTGAAGCTTTCTTT. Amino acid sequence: CASSEFGQKNTEAFF. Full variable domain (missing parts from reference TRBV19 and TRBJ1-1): DGGITQSPKYLFRKEGQNVTLSCEQNLNHDAMYWYRQDPGQGLRLIYYSQIVNDFQKGDIAEGYSVSREKKESFPLTVTSAQKNPTAFYLCASSEFGQKNTEAFFGQGTRLTVV.

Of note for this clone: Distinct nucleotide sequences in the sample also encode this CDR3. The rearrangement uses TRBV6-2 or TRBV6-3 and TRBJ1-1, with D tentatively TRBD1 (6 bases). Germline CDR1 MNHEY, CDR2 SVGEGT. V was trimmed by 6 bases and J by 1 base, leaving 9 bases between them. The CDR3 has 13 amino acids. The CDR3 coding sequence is TGTGCCAGCAGCAGGGGACAGAACACTGAAGCTTTCTTT. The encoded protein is CASSRGQNTEAFF.

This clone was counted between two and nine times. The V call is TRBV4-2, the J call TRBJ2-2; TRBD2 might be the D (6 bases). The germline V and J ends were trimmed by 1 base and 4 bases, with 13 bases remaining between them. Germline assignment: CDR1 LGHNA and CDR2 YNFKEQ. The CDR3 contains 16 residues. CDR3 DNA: TGTGCCAGCAGCCAAGCCCAGGGAGGTGGCACCGGGGAGCTGTTTTTT. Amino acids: CASSQAQGGGTGELFF.

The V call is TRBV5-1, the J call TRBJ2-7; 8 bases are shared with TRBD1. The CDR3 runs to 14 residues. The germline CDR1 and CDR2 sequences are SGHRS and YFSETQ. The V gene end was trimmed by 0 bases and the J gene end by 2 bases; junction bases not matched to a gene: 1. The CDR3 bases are TGCGCCAGCAGCTTGGGGGACAGGCCCTACGAGCAGTACTTC. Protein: CASSLGDRPYEQYF.

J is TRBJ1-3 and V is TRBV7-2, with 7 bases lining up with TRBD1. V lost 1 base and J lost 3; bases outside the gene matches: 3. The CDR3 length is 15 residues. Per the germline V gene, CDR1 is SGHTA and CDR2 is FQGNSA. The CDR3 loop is CASSLDQGGGNTIYF. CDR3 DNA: TGTGCCAGCAGCTTAGATCAGGGGGGTGGAAACACCATATATTTT. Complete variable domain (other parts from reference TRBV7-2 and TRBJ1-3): GAGVSQSPSNKVTEKGKDVELRCDPISGHTALYWYRQSLGQGLEFLIYFQGNSAPDKSGLPSDRFSAERTGGSVSTLTIQRTQQEDSAVYLCASSLDQGGGNTIYFGEGSWLTVV.

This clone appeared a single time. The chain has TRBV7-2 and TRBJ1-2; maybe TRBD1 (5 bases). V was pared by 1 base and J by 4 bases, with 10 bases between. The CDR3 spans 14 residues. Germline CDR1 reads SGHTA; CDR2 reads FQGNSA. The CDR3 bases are TGTGCCAGCAGCTTAGGCAGGGTGGCCTATGGCTACACCTTC. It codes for CASSLGRVAYGYTF.

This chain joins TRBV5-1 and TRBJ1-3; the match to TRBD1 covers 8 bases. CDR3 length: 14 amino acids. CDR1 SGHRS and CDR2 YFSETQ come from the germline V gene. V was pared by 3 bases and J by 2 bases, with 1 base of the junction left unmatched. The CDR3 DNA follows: TGCGCCAGCAGCTGGACAGGGCCTGGAAACACCATATATTTT. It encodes CASSWTGPGNTIYF.

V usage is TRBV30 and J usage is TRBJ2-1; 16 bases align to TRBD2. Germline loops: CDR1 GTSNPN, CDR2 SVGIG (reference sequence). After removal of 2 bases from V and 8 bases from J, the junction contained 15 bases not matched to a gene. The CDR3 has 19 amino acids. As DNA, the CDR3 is TGTGCCTGGAGTAGGTGGCACTTGGGGACTAGCGGGGGGGTTGATGAGCAGTTCTTC. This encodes CAWSRWHLGTSGGVDEQFF.

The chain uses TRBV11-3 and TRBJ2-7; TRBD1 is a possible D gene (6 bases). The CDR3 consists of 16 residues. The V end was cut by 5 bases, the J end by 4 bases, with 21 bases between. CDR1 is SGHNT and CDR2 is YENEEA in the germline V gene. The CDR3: CASSLIGTTDQYEQYF. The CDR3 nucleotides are TGTGCCAGCAGCCTGATCGGGACAACAGATCAATACGAGCAGTACTTC.

The CDR3 coding sequence is TGTGCCAGTAATAGGGAGGGGGTTAATTCACCCCTCCACTTT. Protein: CASNREGVNSPLHF. The rearrangement joins TRBV19 to TRBJ1-6; possible D gene TRBD1, 6 bases. The CDR3 length is 14 residues. The V end was cut by 7 bases, the J end by 6 bases, with 13 bases between. Germline V gives CDR1 LNHDA, CDR2 SQIVND (reference sequence).

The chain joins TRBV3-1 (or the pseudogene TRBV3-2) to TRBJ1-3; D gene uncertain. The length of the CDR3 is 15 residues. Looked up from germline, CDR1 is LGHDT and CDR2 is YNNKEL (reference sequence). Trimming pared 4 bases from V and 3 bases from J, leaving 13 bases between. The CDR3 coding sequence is TGTGCCAGCAGCCCCCGGATGGAGGGTGGAAACACCATATATTTT. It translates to CASSPRMEGGNTIYF.

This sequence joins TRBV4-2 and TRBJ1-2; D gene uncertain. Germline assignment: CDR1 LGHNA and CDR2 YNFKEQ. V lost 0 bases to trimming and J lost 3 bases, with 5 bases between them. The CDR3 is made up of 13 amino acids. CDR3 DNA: TGTGCCAGCAGCCAAGATACGGACTATGGCTACACCTTC. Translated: CASSQDTDYGYTF.

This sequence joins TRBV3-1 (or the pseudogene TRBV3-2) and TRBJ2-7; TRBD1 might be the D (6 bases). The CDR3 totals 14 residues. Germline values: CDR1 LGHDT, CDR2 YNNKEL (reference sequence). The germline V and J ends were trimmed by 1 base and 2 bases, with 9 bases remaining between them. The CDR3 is CASSQVPGAYEQYF. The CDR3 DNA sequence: TGTGCCAGCAGCCAAGTACCAGGGGCCTACGAGCAGTACTTC.

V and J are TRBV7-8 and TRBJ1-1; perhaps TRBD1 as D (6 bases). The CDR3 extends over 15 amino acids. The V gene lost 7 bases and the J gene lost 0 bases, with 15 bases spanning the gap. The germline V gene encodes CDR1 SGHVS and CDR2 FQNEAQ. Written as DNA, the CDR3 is TGTGCCAGCATAGGGGGAACCATCATGAACACTGAAGCTTTCTTT. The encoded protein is CASIGGTIMNTEAFF.

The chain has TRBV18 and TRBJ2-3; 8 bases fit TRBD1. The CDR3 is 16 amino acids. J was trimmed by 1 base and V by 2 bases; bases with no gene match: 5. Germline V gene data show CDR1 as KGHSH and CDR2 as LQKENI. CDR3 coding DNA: TGTGCCAGCTCACCATTTACAGGGGGAGGCACAGATACGCAGTATTTT. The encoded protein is CASSPFTGGGTDTQYF.

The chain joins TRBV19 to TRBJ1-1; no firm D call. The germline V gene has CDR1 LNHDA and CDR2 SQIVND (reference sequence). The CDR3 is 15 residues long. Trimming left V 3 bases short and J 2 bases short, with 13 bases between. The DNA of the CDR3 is TGTGCCAGTAGTATCAAGCAGAGGATTAACACTGAAGCTTTCTTT. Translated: CASSIKQRINTEAFF. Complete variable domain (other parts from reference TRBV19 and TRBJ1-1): DGGITQSPKYLFRKEGQNVTLSCEQNLNHDAMYWYRQDPGQGLRLIYYSQIVNDFQKGDIAEGYSVSREKKESFPLTVTSAQKNPTAFYLCASSIKQRINTEAFFGQGTRLTVV.

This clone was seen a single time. The CDR3 region has the DNA TGCGCCAGCTGCAAGGCGGGGGTGGGAACAGATACGCAGTATTTT. It translates to CASCKAGVGTDTQYF. V gene TRBV5-1 combines with J gene TRBJ2-3; 7 bases fit TRBD2. CDR1 and CDR2 from the germline V gene are SGHRS and YFSETQ. V lost 7 bases, J lost 3 bases, and 11 bases stayed unmatched. The CDR3 length is 15 residues.

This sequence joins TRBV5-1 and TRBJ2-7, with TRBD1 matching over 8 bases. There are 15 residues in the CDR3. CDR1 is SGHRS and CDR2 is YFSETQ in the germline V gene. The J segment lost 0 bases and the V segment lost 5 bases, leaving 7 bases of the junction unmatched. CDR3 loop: CASRVSGTGSYEQYF. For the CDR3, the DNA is TGCGCCAGCAGGGTGTCCGGGACAGGCTCCTACGAGCAGTACTTC.

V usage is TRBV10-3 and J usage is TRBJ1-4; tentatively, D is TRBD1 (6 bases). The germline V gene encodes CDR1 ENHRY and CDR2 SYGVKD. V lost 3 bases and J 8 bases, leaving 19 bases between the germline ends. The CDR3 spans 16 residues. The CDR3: CAISDTRGGGGEKLFF. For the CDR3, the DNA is TGTGCCATCAGTGACACGCGCGGAGGGGGAGGGGAAAAACTGTTTTTT.

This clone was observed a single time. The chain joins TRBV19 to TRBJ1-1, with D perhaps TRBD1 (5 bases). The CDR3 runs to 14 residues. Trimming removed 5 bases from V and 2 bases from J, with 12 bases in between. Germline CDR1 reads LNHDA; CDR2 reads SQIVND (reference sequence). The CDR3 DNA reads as TGTGCCAGTAGTCTAGCAGGGATTAACACTGAAGCTTTCTTT. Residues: CASSLAGINTEAFF.

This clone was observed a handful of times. CDR3 loop: CASTKRAYRDGYGYTF. The CDR3, as DNA: TGTGCCAGTACCAAAAGGGCCTACAGGGACGGCTATGGCTACACCTTC. J is TRBJ1-2 and V is TRBV19, with D maybe TRBD1 (6 bases). Trimming cost V 7 bases and J 4 bases, with 22 bases left between them. The CDR3 runs to 16 residues. Germline lookup yields CDR1 LNHDA and CDR2 SQIVND (reference sequence).

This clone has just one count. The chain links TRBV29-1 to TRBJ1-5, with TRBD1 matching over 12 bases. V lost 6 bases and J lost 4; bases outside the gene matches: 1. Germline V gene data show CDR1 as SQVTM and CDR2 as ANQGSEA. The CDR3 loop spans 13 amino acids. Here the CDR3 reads CSVGQGANQPQHF. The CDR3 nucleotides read TGCAGCGTGGGACAGGGGGCAAATCAGCCCCAGCATTTT.

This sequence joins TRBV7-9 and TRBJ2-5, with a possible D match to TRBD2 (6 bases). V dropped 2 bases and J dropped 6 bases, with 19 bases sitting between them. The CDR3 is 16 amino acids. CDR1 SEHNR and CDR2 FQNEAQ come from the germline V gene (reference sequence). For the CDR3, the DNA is TGTGCCAGCAGCTTAATGTCTGGTACGGGGAGGAAGACCCAGTACTTC. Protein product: CASSLMSGTGRKTQYF.

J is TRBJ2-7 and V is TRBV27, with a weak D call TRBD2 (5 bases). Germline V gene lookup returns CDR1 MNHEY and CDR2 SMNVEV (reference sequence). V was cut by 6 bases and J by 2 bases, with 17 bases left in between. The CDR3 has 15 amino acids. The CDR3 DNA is TGTGCCAGCAGCCCTATGTTAGCGAGCACCTACGAGCAGTACTTC. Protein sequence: CASSPMLASTYEQYF.

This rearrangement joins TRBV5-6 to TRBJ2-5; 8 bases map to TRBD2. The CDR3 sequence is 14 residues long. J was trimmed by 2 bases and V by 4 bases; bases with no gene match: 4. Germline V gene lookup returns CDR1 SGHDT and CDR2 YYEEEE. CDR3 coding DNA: TGTGCCAGCAGCCGAGCGGGAGAGCAAGAGACCCAGTACTTC. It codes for CASSRAGEQETQYF.